These T cell receptor beta chains were read from a single sample in a study of somatic mutations in cytotoxic T cells in rheumatoid arthritis. Profiled with immunoSEQ multiplex PCR; TCRdb holds only in-frame clones, not every one. Of about 8,600 clones detected, 75% appear once; the ten largest clones hold about 37%. The source material was CD8+ T cells sorted from blood. The receptors derive from a woman aged 45-65 years in good health. The conserved cysteine and the conserved F or W are not part of the CDR3 here.

j_call v_call cdr3_aa
TRBJ1-1 TRBV27 ASRPGTAHLEAF
TRBJ1-5 TRBV11-3 ASSDRNQPQH
TRBJ2-7 TRBV11-3 ASSLVWGRSYEQY
TRBJ2-7 TRBV21-1 ASSKGKVGRATYEQY
TRBJ1-1 TRBV11-2 ASSLDRRSEAF
TRBJ2-7 TRBV4-1 ASSQDFRQGAYEQY
TRBJ2-1 TRBV27 ASSLWGQGAYNEQF
TRBJ1-3 TRBV5-6 ASSLEGIYSSGNTIY
TRBJ2-5 TRBV28 ASSLFGETQY
TRBJ2-7 TRBV4-1 ASSQDGGTGALSSEQY
TRBJ1-2 TRBV4-1 ASSQGPGDYGYT
TRBJ1-1 TRBV7-9 ASSWDGQGVDSEAF
TRBJ2-7 TRBV10-3 AISDPDRFYEQY
TRBJ1-2 TRBV6-6 ASSLSPPSYGYT
TRBJ2-1 TRBV27 ASSSNLAGAYNEQF
TRBJ1-6 TRBV27 ASSSIGQGYNSPLH
TRBJ2-3 TRBV7-3 ASSFDPGGADTQY
TRBJ2-1 TRBV4-1 ASSQGAGGPNEQF
TRBJ2-5 TRBV28 ASSSPSLAGWETQY
TRBJ2-3 TRBV19 ASSIVGQRTDTQY
TRBJ1-1 TRBV6-4 ASSRQGNTEAF
TRBJ1-1 TRBV5-1 ASSLAGGGLISTEAF
TRBJ1-6 TRBV6-6 ASSPGGDPSTPLH
TRBJ2-1 TRBV4-2 ASSPSGGGYNEQF
TRBJ2-7 TRBV28 ASKIRGTYEQY
TRBJ2-3 TRBV19 ASRAGASTDTQY
TRBJ1-1 TRBV19 ASSSWTGVEAF
TRBJ2-5 TRBV27 ASSILGGTQY
TRBJ2-7 TRBV7-9 ASSSWGGRSSLIYEQY
TRBJ2-1 TRBV4-3 ASSLFAGIAGPEQF
TRBJ2-7 TRBV19 ASTLGGGSYEQY
TRBJ1-2 TRBV18 ASSPTGQPNYGYT
TRBJ2-1 TRBV10-3 AISDQGASYNEQF
TRBJ2-7 TRBV4-1 ASSQEDRGFYEQY
TRBJ2-1 TRBV5-4 ASSFEGRGGDEQF
TRBJ1-1 TRBV28 ASSFPLMGLENTEAF
TRBJ2-1 TRBV9 ASSVVTGSEQF
TRBJ1-1 TRBV7-7 ASSPYRGQGEAF
TRBJ2-7 TRBV4-1 ASSRPGQGPLIPSYEQY
TRBJ1-4 TRBV6-1 ASSEGGIGVEKLF
TRBJ1-1 TRBV4-3 ASSLDSLNTEAF
TRBJ1-1 TRBV6-5 ASSYGASEAF
TRBJ2-5 TRBV7-9 ASSLGSTGGGETQY
TRBJ2-5 TRBV7-3 ASSSDSNQETQY
TRBJ1-2 TRBV5-1 ASSLVQSGTLSYGYT
TRBJ2-2 TRBV27 ASSPERGLKTGELF
TRBJ1-3 TRBV4-3 ASSQDVRGSGNTIY
TRBJ2-7 TRBV5-1 ASSTMGGEQY
TRBJ1-2 TRBV6-5 ASSYSTGGGYT
TRBJ2-2 TRBV19 ATIDRVGTGELF
TRBJ2-3 TRBV4-1 ASSQGPGLVLTDTQY
TRBJ2-3 TRBV15 ATGRERGGTDTQY
TRBJ1-2 TRBV29-1 SVVSTGVHGYT